A single sample is the source of the 8 T cell receptor beta chains below, sequenced in a study of cytotoxic CD8 clonotypes in ibrutinib-treated CLL. Libraries were prepared by immunoSEQ multiplex PCR; TCRdb keeps only in-frame clonotypes and omits some of them. Among 150,000 to 200,000 clones listed, roughly 84% were seen once. Here the sequenced sample was PBMCs, taken at disease progression, from a patient treated with ibrutinib. The origin of the receptors is a human donor with chronic lymphocytic leukemia.

A few counts support this clone. The rearrangement joins TRBV18 to TRBJ1-2; D unclear. CDR1 and CDR2 from the germline V gene are KGHSH and LQKENI. The V gene lost 6 bases and the J gene lost 5 bases, with 10 bases spanning the gap. The CDR3 sequence is 12 residues long. CDR3 nucleotides: TGTGCCAGCTCTCTCCCGACGTATGGCTACACCTTC. Protein: CASSLPTYGYTF.

The chain employs TRBV30 and TRBJ1-2; maybe TRBD1 (6 bases). Germline values: CDR1 GTSNPN, CDR2 SVGIG (reference sequence). Trimming removed 2 bases from V and 4 bases from J, with 8 bases in between. The CDR3 has 12 amino acids. The CDR3 coding sequence is TGTGCCTGGAGTAGGACAGTCTATGGCTACACCTTC. Its translation: CAWSRTVYGYTF. The entire variable domain, with the rest obtained from reference TRBV30 and TRBJ1-2, is as follows: SQTIHQWPATLVQPVGSPLSLECTVEGTSNPNLYWYRQAAGRGLQLLFYSVGIGQISSEVPQNLSASRPQDRQFILSSKKLLLSDSGFYLCAWSRTVYGYTFGSGTRLTVV.

J is TRBJ1-1 and V is TRBV21-1. TRBV21-1 is shown as a pseudogene. This CDR3 comprises 16 residues. Here the CDR3 reads CASTSLSGPPRTEAFF. CDR3 nucleotide sequence: TGTGCCAGCACCTCACTTTCCGGGCCACCGCGGACTGAAGCTTTCTTT.

The chain recombines TRBV18 with TRBJ2-7; D might be TRBD2 (6 bases). The CDR3 is made up of 16 amino acids. Germline loops: CDR1 KGHSH, CDR2 LQKENI. The V and J ends lost 1 base and 2 bases respectively, with 15 bases between them. This chain's CDR3 is CASSPLGGDNAYEQYF. CDR3 sequence (DNA): TGTGCCAGCTCACCACTTGGAGGGGATAACGCCTACGAGCAGTACTTC.

V and J are TRBV7-9 and TRBJ1-4, with D hard to call. This CDR3 contains 13 residues. CDR1 is SEHNR, CDR2 FQNEAQ, per germline (reference sequence). V was shortened by 3 bases and J by 8 bases, with 10 bases between the two germline ends. CDR3 sequence: CASSFTAAEKLFF. The CDR3 nucleotides read TGTGCCAGCAGCTTTACCGCCGCGGAAAAACTGTTTTTT.

This clone has a single count. The J gene is TRBJ1-2, the V gene TRBV5-6; D is uncertain. The CDR3 covers 16 residues. Germline V gene sequence: CDR1 SGHDT, CDR2 YYEEEE. Trimming took 0 bases from V and 1 from J, leaving 13 bases between them. CDR3 bases: TGTGCCAGCAGCTTGGTGTCAGGCTACTTTAACTATGGCTACACCTTC. This encodes CASSLVSGYFNYGYTF.

This chain connects TRBV30 to TRBJ1-1, with unresolved D. CDR1 and CDR2 (germline): GTSNPN, SVGIG (reference sequence). CDR3 length equals 14 residues. Trimming pared 0 bases from V and 5 bases from J, leaving 13 bases between. The CDR3 nucleotides are TGTGCCTGGAGTGTACGGGGTTCTGATACTGAAGCTTTCTTT. Amino acids: CAWSVRGSDTEAFF.

V is TRBV21-1 and J is TRBJ2-1. TRBV21-1 is a pseudogene segment. This CDR3 contains 8 residues. The CDR3 here is CASSSPFF. CDR3 nucleotides: TGTGCCAGCAGCAGTCCGTTCTTC.